The source of this TCR beta chain is a study of T-cell reconstitution after alpha-beta-depleted transplantation in children. Study observations and caveats: Expanded graft clones numbering several hundred reportedly gave rise to alpha-beta T cells about two months after transplant. At day 60, the high TCRbeta diversity found in some patients originated from recipient T cells and thymic progenitors that had survived. When one year had passed after transplant, most T-cell counts and diversity came from newly produced T cells.

Germline V gene sequence: CDR1 DFQATT, CDR2 SNEGSKA (reference sequence). The CDR3 sequence is 15 residues long. Losses at the gene ends were 5 bases for V and 4 bases for J; bases not matched to a gene: 8. Unique molecular identifiers featured in how the TCRbeta library was prepared. From the PCR reads, TCRdb called clonotypes with MiXCR, one entry per CDR3 protein. The sample includes 440,000 or so distinct CDR3 sequences, 43% of them seen just once. In regard to this clonotype: The antigen is unknown.

The chain is built from TRBV20-1 and TRBJ2-7; 13 nucleotides match TRBD2. This receptor was taken from a girl aged 2 to 9 with aplastic anemia, due to receive a stem cell transplant. The source was PBMCs, collected before TCRalphabeta/CD19-depleted stem cell transplant. CDR3 coding DNA: TGCAGTGCTCTGCTCGGGGGACTAGCGGGGTACGAGCAGTACTTC. It translates to CSALLGGLAGYEQYF.